The 26 T cell receptor beta chains below all came from one sample that was sequenced in a study of T cell clonality in common variable immunodeficiency. Generated by immunoSEQ multiplex PCR, the TCRdb table keeps only in-frame clones and is missing some. There are 40,000 to 55,000 clones in the sample, none observed a single time. Sequences were obtained from peripheral blood mononuclear cells. The receptors stem from a person aged 18-70 years in good health.

The sample holds many counts of this clone. The CDR3 is cut off 3 residues early in the read; its end comes from the germline J gene. J is TRBJ2-3 and V is TRBV6-4, with TRBD2 identical over 7 bases. Germline loops: CDR1 MRHNA, CDR2 SNTAGT. The ends lost 4 bases at V and 0 bases at J; junction bases unmatched: 1. The CDR3 covers 14 residues. CDR3 amino acids: CASSGGGSTDTQYF. The DNA read from the CDR3 is TGTGCCAGCAGTGGCGGGGGAAGCACAGATACG.

The sample holds many counts of this clone. Sequencing ends 3 residues short of the CDR3 end; the germline J gene provides the rest. The genes are TRBV18 and TRBJ2-5; D not resolved. CDR3 length: 15 amino acids. The germline CDR1 and CDR2 sequences are KGHSH and LQKENI. The ends were cut back, 5 bases at V and 1 base at J, with 14 bases in the middle. Incomplete CDR3 DNA: TGTGCCAGCTCAGAGATCGCAGTTTTCCAAGAGACC. This codes for CASSEIAVFQET. The entire CDR3 is CASSEIAVFQETQYF.

Concerning this clone itself: The read ends 3 residues early relative to the CDR3; the germline J gene fills the gap. This chain joins TRBV19 and TRBJ1-3, with D hard to call. There are 17 residues in the CDR3. Germline CDR1 LNHDA, CDR2 SQIVND (reference sequence). V gave up 7 bases and J gave up 0 bases, with 19 bases separating them. CDR3 residues: CASIGGPQSSSGNTIYF. CDR3 DNA (partial): TGTGCCAGTATAGGAGGGCCGCAGTCGAGCTCTGGAAACACC.

This clone was counted at least ten times. The part of the CDR3 DNA that was read is TGTGCCAGCAGTTTAGGGGGGCGGACCTATGGC. Protein sequence: CASSLGGRTYG. The CDR3 reads in full as CASSLGGRTYGYTF. This rearrangement joins TRBV12-3 or TRBV12-4 to TRBJ1-2, with D possibly being TRBD1 (6 bases). The observed sequence ends 3 residues before the CDR3 terminus, with the missing tail filled in from the germline J gene. This CDR3 has 14 residues. V lost 1 base, J lost 4 bases, and 10 bases lay in between.

This clone was detected ten times or more. The CDR3 extends 3 residues past the end of the read, so its final part is completed from the germline J gene. V is TRBV11-2 and J is TRBJ2-2; TRBD1 is a possible D gene (6 bases). The germline CDR1 and CDR2 sequences are SGHAT and FQNNGV. V lost 0 bases and J 8 bases, leaving 7 bases between the germline ends. This CDR3 is 13 amino acids long. The CDR3 bases that were read are TGTGCCAGCAGCTTAGAGGGGGCGGGGGAG. It encodes CASSLEGAGE. In full, the CDR3 reads CASSLEGAGELFF.

Ten or more counts support this clone. CDR3 sequence reads: CASSQVAGGNYEQYF. The covered CDR3 bases are TGTGCCAGCAGCCAAGTGGCAGGGGGCAACTACGAG. This chain uses TRBV4-2 with TRBJ2-7; 8 nucleotides agree with TRBD1. Read data end 3 residues before the CDR3 end; the end is taken from the germline J gene. The CDR3 covers 15 residues. Germline CDR1 is LGHNA and CDR2 is YNFKEQ. The V segment lost 1 base and the J segment 3 bases; nucleotides outside the gene matches: 5.

This clone was seen at least ten times. CDR3 DNA (partial): TGTGCCAGCAGCCGAGACGGGGCAGGGGGCAATCAGCCC. Translation: CASSRDGAGGNQP. The complete CDR3 reads CASSRDGAGGNQPQHF. This sequence joins TRBV6-2 or TRBV6-3 and TRBJ1-5; D is perhaps TRBD1 (6 bases). Read data end 3 residues before the CDR3 end; the end is taken from the germline J gene. Germline loops: CDR1 MNHEY, CDR2 SVGEGT. The CDR3 consists of 16 residues. The V end was cut by 6 bases, the J end by 2 bases, with 17 bases between.

In its sample, this clone was seen many times. The observed sequence ends 3 residues before the CDR3 terminus, with the missing tail filled in from the germline J gene. The chain carries TRBV4-2 and TRBJ1-3; D remains unclear. The ends were cut back, 0 bases at V and 5 bases at J, with 14 bases in the middle. Germline lookup yields CDR1 LGHNA and CDR2 YNFKEQ. This CDR3 spans 16 amino acids. The covered CDR3 bases are TGTGCCAGCAGCCAAGAGGTCTCCAGGTCGCGAAACACC. The encoded protein is CASSQEVSRSRNT. The entire CDR3 is CASSQEVSRSRNTIYF.

As regards this clone: Read data end 3 residues before the CDR3 end; the end is taken from the germline J gene. The V call is TRBV6-1, the J call TRBJ2-3; 11 bases match TRBD2. The CDR3 consists of 14 residues. The germline gives CDR1 MNHNS, CDR2 SASEGT. The CDR3 sequence: CASSELAGGGSQYF. The CDR3 DNA, read in part, is TGTGCCAGCAGTGAACTAGCGGGGGGAGGATCG.

This clone was recorded at least ten times. Coverage ceases 3 residues before the CDR3 finishes, and the germline J gene fills in the end. V gene TRBV4-1 combines with J gene TRBJ1-1; a weak D match, TRBD1 (6 bases). Looked up from germline, CDR1 is MGHRA and CDR2 is YSYEKL. With 3 bases removed from V and 0 bases from J, the gap between germline ends came to 8 bases. This CDR3 region has 14 residues. The CDR3 here is CASSQDRMNTEAFF. The CDR3 bases that were read are TGCGCCAGCAGCCAGGACAGAATGAACACTGAA.

This clone was detected only a few times. The read stops 3 residues short of the end of the CDR3; the missing end is completed from the germline J gene. The gene calls are TRBV5-1 and TRBJ2-3; a possible D gene is TRBD2 (6 bases). The V and J ends lost 4 bases and 1 base respectively, with 31 bases between them. Looked up from germline, CDR1 is SGHRS and CDR2 is YFSETQ. The CDR3 totals 21 residues. CDR3 bases read: TGCGCCAGCAGCCCTACCTGGGGTACTCAGGCGGCTAGCGTCCGCACAGATACG. It codes for CASSPTWGTQAASVRTDT. The CDR3 in full is CASSPTWGTQAASVRTDTQYF.

This clone has at least ten counts. The CDR3 end lies 3 residues beyond the end of the read and is filled in from the germline J gene. The chain employs TRBV6-1 and TRBJ2-1; the match to TRBD2 covers 8 bases. The CDR3 has 16 amino acids. V was clipped by 4 bases and J by 5 bases; unmatched bases: 10. Germline V gene data show CDR1 as MNHNS and CDR2 as SASEGT. CDR3 DNA, as far as it was read: TGTGCCAGCAGTGTCCTCCGGGGACTAGAACACAATGAG. The encoded protein is CASSVLRGLEHNE. The entire CDR3 protein reads CASSVLRGLEHNEQFF.

Notes on this clone: The read ends 3 residues before the CDR3 terminus; that terminus is restored from the germline J gene. Distinct nucleotide sequences in the sample also encode this CDR3. The chain joins TRBV19 to TRBJ1-1, with D perhaps matching TRBD1 (5 bases). Germline V CDR1 and CDR2: LNHDA, SQIVND (reference sequence). The CDR3 totals 14 residues. CDR3 DNA (partial): TGTGCCAGTAGTATAGGTCCTAGGGGAGAGACA. Protein sequence: CASSIGPRGET. The entire CDR3 reads CASSIGPRGETAFF. The whole variable domain, filled in from reference TRBV19 and TRBJ1-1, reads DGGITQSPKYLFRKEGQNVTLSCEQNLNHDAMYWYRQDPGQGLRLIYYSQIVNDFQKGDIAEGYSVSREKKESFPLTVTSAQKNPTAFYLCASSIGPRGETAFFGQGTRLTVV.

This clone was found many times. Read coverage stops 3 residues before the CDR3 terminus; the germline J gene supplies the remainder. The rearrangement uses TRBV19 and TRBJ2-7; D uncertain. Trimming stripped 3 bases from V and 3 bases from J, with 9 bases between. The CDR3 spans 13 residues. From germline, CDR1 is LNHDA and CDR2 SQIVND (reference sequence). Incomplete CDR3 DNA: TGTGCCAGTAGTATTGCCGGTAACTACGAG. Translated: CASSIAGNYE. The full CDR3 is CASSIAGNYEQYF.

This clone came up many times. The read falls 3 residues short of the CDR3 end, and the missing part is taken from the germline J gene. V is TRBV7-6 and J is TRBJ1-1; D possibly corresponds to TRBD1 (5 bases). V lost 2 bases and J lost 4, with 11 bases in between. Germline V CDR1 and CDR2: SGHVS, FNYEAQ. The CDR3 spans 14 residues. The chain's CDR3 is CASSLSGGSTEAFF. Incomplete CDR3 DNA: TGTGCCAGCAGCTTATCTGGGGGGAGCACTGAA.

There are many counts of this clone. Compared with germline, one end of the junction differs, possibly owing to a read error. From the germline J gene comes the end of the CDR3, since the read stops 3 residues before it. The chain employs TRBV4-2 and TRBJ1-6; no reliable D call. The V gene's germline CDR1 is LGHNA and CDR2 YNFKEQ. This CDR3 spans 16 amino acids. The CDR3 sequence is CASSQDNAGKNSPLHF. The CDR3 bases that were read are TGCGCCAGCAGCCAAGATAATGCGGGGAAAAATTCACCC.

In this sample, this clone turned up many times. CDR3 amino acids: CASSSGPQETQYF. The sequenced part of the CDR3 DNA is TGTGCCAGCTCATCGGGTCCCCAAGAGACC. V is TRBV18 and J is TRBJ2-5, with no clear D. The CDR3 goes on 3 residues after the read ends, and that part is filled in from the germline J gene. CDR1 is KGHSH, CDR2 LQKENI, per germline. Trimming removed 5 bases at V and 1 base at J, with 8 bases between. The CDR3 is made up of 13 amino acids.

This clone occurred many times. Sequencing ends 3 residues short of the CDR3 end; the germline J gene provides the rest. The V gene is TRBV7-2, the J gene TRBJ2-5; D is unresolved. Between the trimmed V and J ends, which lost 2 bases and 4 bases, there was a span of 14 bases. This CDR3 contains 15 residues. Germline assignment: CDR1 SGHTA and CDR2 FQGNSA. The CDR3 region is CASSLPRTTGETQYF. The CDR3 DNA, read in part, is TGTGCCAGCAGCTTACCCCGCACCACGGGAGAGACC.

This clone was seen repeatedly, ten times or more. At one end the junction does not follow the germline gene, possibly because of a read error. The read ends 3 residues early relative to the CDR3; the germline J gene fills the gap. V gene TRBV6-1 combines with J gene TRBJ1-2; weak D call: TRBD1 (5 bases). Germline V gene lookup returns CDR1 MNHNS and CDR2 SASEGT. The CDR3 totals 14 residues. The chain's CDR3 is CASSEAGGGYGYTF. CDR3 bases read: TGTGCCAGCAGCGAAGCGGGGGGAGGCTATGGC.

This clone was detected many times. The read ends 3 residues before the CDR3 terminus; that terminus is restored from the germline J gene. V is TRBV2 and J is TRBJ2-1; D not resolved. Germline CDR1 is SNHLY and CDR2 is FYNNEI. The CDR3 is 11 residues long. V was trimmed by 6 bases and J by 9 bases, leaving 9 bases between them. The DNA read from the CDR3 is TGTGCCAGCAGCCCCCTCGGTGAG. This codes for CASSPLGE. The full CDR3 reads CASSPLGEQFF.

This clone appeared many times. Sequencing ends 3 residues short of the CDR3 end; the germline J gene provides the rest. The chain combines TRBV19 with TRBJ2-1, with D possibly matching TRBD2 (6 bases). Germline assignment: CDR1 LNHDA and CDR2 SQIVND (reference sequence). The CDR3 covers 14 residues. Trimming stripped 9 bases from V and 8 bases from J, with 20 bases between. The CDR3 bases that were read are TGTGCCAGCAGACTAGTTGGAGGGTGGGATGAG. This encodes CASRLVGGWDE. From start to end, the CDR3 is CASRLVGGWDEQFF. The full variable domain, with the rest looked up from reference TRBV19 and TRBJ2-1, is DGGITQSPKYLFRKEGQNVTLSCEQNLNHDAMYWYRQDPGQGLRLIYYSQIVNDFQKGDIAEGYSVSREKKESFPLTVTSAQKNPTAFYLCASRLVGGWDEQFFGPGTRLTVL.

There are many counts of this clone. The read halts 3 residues ahead of the CDR3 end, with the missing end drawn from the germline J gene. V is TRBV5-1 and J is TRBJ2-3; 8 bases match TRBD2. This CDR3 comprises 17 residues. With V trimmed by 0 bases and J by 1 base, 7 bases remained unmatched. CDR1 and CDR2 from the germline V gene are SGHRS and YFSETQ. CDR3: CASSLVSGGVRTDTQYF. CDR3 DNA (partial): TGCGCCAGCAGCTTGGTCTCGGGGGGGGTCCGCACAGATACG.

This clone was recorded many times. The read comes to an end 3 residues before the CDR3 does, leaving the germline J gene to fill in the end. The J gene is TRBJ2-3, the V gene TRBV4-2; TRBD1 matches 9 bases. Germline loops: CDR1 LGHNA, CDR2 YNFKEQ. This CDR3 is built from 15 residues. Trimming cost V 3 bases and J 6 bases; bases outside gene matches: 7. CDR3: CASSQAGDRVDTQYF. The CDR3 DNA, read in part, is TGTGCCAGCAGCCAGGCCGGGGACAGGGTGGATACG.

At least ten counts were recorded for this clone. The read stops 3 residues short of the end of the CDR3; the missing end is completed from the germline J gene. The gene calls are TRBV10-3 and TRBJ2-3, with a possible D match to TRBD2 (5 bases). The CDR3 runs 15 residues. Germline loops: CDR1 ENHRY, CDR2 SYGVKD. V was shortened by 6 bases and J by 0 bases, with 13 bases between the two germline ends. The CDR3 reads CAIRGAASSTDTQYF. The part of the CDR3 DNA that was read is TGTGCCATCAGGGGAGCGGCTTCTAGCACAGATACG.

In this sample, this clone turned up many times. The read finishes 3 residues shy of the CDR3 end, and the germline J gene is used to complete it. The V and J genes are TRBV30 and TRBJ2-7; TRBD1 matches at 7 bases. V was clipped by 1 base and J by 6 bases; unmatched bases: 9. The V gene's germline CDR1 is GTSNPN and CDR2 SVGIG (reference sequence). CDR3 length: 14 amino acids. The CDR3 loop is CAWSAGAHRGEQYF. The CDR3 DNA, read in part, is TGTGCCTGGAGTGCTGGGGCTCACAGGGGCGAG.

Ten or more counts support this clone. The CDR3 goes on 3 residues after the read ends, and that part is filled in from the germline J gene. J is TRBJ2-7 and V is TRBV5-1; TRBD1 aligns across 9 bases. The CDR3 totals 15 residues. V was clipped by 3 bases and J by 5 bases; unmatched bases: 9. CDR1 and CDR2 from the germline V gene are SGHRS and YFSETQ. CDR3 bases read: TGCGCCAGCAGCTCCTCCGGGACAGGGTCTAACGAG. Its protein is CASSSSGTGSNE. The full CDR3 protein is CASSSSGTGSNEQYF.